The 7 T cell receptor beta chains below were found in one sample sequenced in a study of T-cell reconstitution after alpha-beta-depleted transplantation in children. The authors prepared the TCRbeta library with unique molecular identifiers. Using its own MiXCR run on the PCR reads, TCRdb lists one record per CDR3 protein. The sample has over 150,000 distinct CDR3 sequences, less than 8% seen once. The sequences come from PBMCs from the stem cell graft donor, collected from the stem cell graft. These receptors all come from a human donor who donated a stem cell graft to a child with Wiskott-Aldrich syndrome.

This clonotype was counted ten times or more. The chain joins TRBV12-3 or TRBV12-4 to TRBJ2-1; TRBD2 matches 10 bases. CDR3 length equals 17 residues. The V segment lost 6 bases and the J segment 4 bases; nucleotides outside the gene matches: 12. As DNA, the CDR3 is TGTGCCAGCAGCCGGGGACTAGCGATCCGACAATACAATGAGCAGTTCTTC. Amino acid sequence: CASSRGLAIRQYNEQFF.

This clonotype has at least ten counts. Written as DNA, the CDR3 is TGCGCCAGCAGGCCTCTCCTCGTGGGACAGACCAATTCACCCCTCCACTTT. As protein: CASRPLLVGQTNSPLHF. The V and J genes are TRBV5-1 and TRBJ1-6, with TRBD1 matching over 7 bases. With V trimmed by 5 bases and J by 7 bases, 15 bases remained unmatched. CDR1 SGHRS and CDR2 YFSETQ come from the germline V gene. The CDR3 consists of 17 residues. Filled out from reference TRBV5-1 and TRBJ1-6, the complete variable domain reads KAGVTQTPRYLIKTRGQQVTLSCSPISGHRSVSWYQQTPGQGLQFLFEYFSETQRNKGNFPGRFSGRQFSNSRSEMNVSTLELGDSALYLCASRPLLVGQTNSPLHFGNGTRLTVT.

This clonotype occurred many times. The V and J genes are TRBV12-3 or TRBV12-4 and TRBJ2-1; 16 bases agree with TRBD2. The CDR3 loop spans 17 amino acids. With V trimmed by 3 bases and J by 9 bases, 8 bases remained unmatched. CDR3 bases: TGTGCCAGCAGTTTGCCCTCCGGGACTAGCGGGGGGGCTGAGCAGTTCTTC. The encoded protein is CASSLPSGTSGGAEQFF.

The table lists this clonotype with many counts. CDR3 residues: CASSPPLDREAPYEQYF. CDR3 DNA sequence: TGTGCCAGCTCACCACCCCTGGACAGGGAGGCACCGTACGAGCAGTACTTC. The J gene is TRBJ2-7, the V gene TRBV18; 8 positions match TRBD1. Trimming took 0 bases from V and 4 from J; bases not matched to a gene: 11. CDR1 and CDR2 from the germline V gene are KGHSH and LQKENI. This CDR3 has 17 residues. Full variable domain (rest looked up from reference TRBV18 and TRBJ2-7): NAGVMQNPRHLVRRRGQEARLRCSPMKGHSHVYWYRQLPEEGLKFMVYLQKENIIDESGMPKERFSAEFPKEGPSILRIQQVVRGDSAAYFCASSPPLDREAPYEQYFGPGTRLTVT.

The gene calls are TRBV12-3 or TRBV12-4 and TRBJ1-1, with 7 bases lining up with TRBD1. The CDR3 is 13 amino acids. Germline trimming cut 6 bases from V and 5 bases from J; bases unmatched to any gene: 6. As DNA, the CDR3 is TGTGCCAGCAGCCCGGGACAGCCGACTGAAGCTTTCTTT. Protein product: CASSPGQPTEAFF.

This clonotype was found many times. V and J are TRBV20-1 and TRBJ2-1; TRBD2 agrees at 7 bases. The CDR3 consists of 15 residues. V lost 0 bases, J lost 3 bases, and 5 bases stayed unmatched. Germline V gene lookup returns CDR1 DFQATT and CDR2 SNEGSKA (reference sequence). The CDR3 here is CSARDPTSDYNEQFF. The CDR3 nucleotides are TGCAGTGCTAGAGATCCCACTAGCGACTACAATGAGCAGTTCTTC.

This clonotype was recorded at least ten times. J is TRBJ2-3 and V is TRBV4-3; TRBD2 aligns across 7 bases. This CDR3 comprises 17 residues. From germline, CDR1 is LGHNA and CDR2 YSLEER. V shed 2 bases and J 6 bases; nucleotides not matched to a gene: 14. CDR3 sequence (DNA): TGCGCCAGCAGCCAAAGCGGCCCTAGCGGTTCAACGGATACGCAGTATTTT. This codes for CASSQSGPSGSTDTQYF.